This T cell receptor beta chain came from a study of CD8 T cells in Susac syndrome. Points from the study as a whole: There were some 16 Susac-specific public clones in total CD8+ repertoires and several in CD8+ TEMRA repertoires.

A remark on this clonotype: The antigen remains undetermined.

It was negative isolation that provided the CD8+ and CD4+ T cells, whereas TEMRA cells were enriched by FACS. The CDR3 extends over 13 amino acids. CDR1 is GTSNPN and CDR2 is SVGIG in the germline V gene (reference sequence). The V end was cut by 2 bases, the J end by 2 bases, with 8 bases between. Random hexamers were used to reverse transcribe an amount of roughly 0.5 to 1 ug RNA. TCRdb itself ran the immunoSEQ multiplex PCR reads through MiXCR, one entry per CDR3 protein. The profile shows over 70,000 distinct CDR3 sequences, around 96% of them singletons. This chain connects TRBV30 to TRBJ2-3; D gene ambiguous. This receptor was identified in a human donor with Susac syndrome. The sample consisted of CD8+ T cells from PBMCs. CDR3 nucleotides: TGTGCCTGGAGTACGGGCCCCACAGATACGCAGTATTTT. It is translated as CAWSTGPTDTQYF.